This entry lists 16 T cell receptor beta chains sequenced from one sample in a study of early T cells in non-severe SARS-CoV-2 infection. TCRdb used MiXCR to reprocess the 5' RACE reads, holding one entry per CDR3 protein. The table has tens of thousands of distinct CDR3 sequences, approximately 10% seen once. The source material was whole blood, sampled at baseline. The receptors come from an adult who was a healthcare worker with PCR-confirmed SARS-CoV-2 infection or an uninfected control (not recorded which).

CDR3 in amino acids: CASSVMGGQYF. In DNA form, the CDR3 reads TGTGCCAGCAGTGTGATGGGGGGGCAGTATTTT. The rearrangement joins TRBV2 to TRBJ2-3; TRBD2 might be the D (6 bases). Trimming pared 4 bases from V and 11 bases from J, leaving 10 bases between. The CDR3 is made up of 11 amino acids. The germline V gene has CDR1 SNHLY and CDR2 FYNNEI.

The rearrangement uses TRBV19 and TRBJ2-1; D is unclear. The CDR3 has 14 amino acids. CDR1 is LNHDA and CDR2 is SQIVND in the germline V gene (reference sequence). The ends were cut back, 3 bases at V and 8 bases at J, with 14 bases in the middle. The CDR3 sequence: CASSMWSGRDEQFF. The CDR3 coding sequence is TGTGCCAGTAGTATGTGGAGTGGTCGCGATGAGCAGTTCTTC.

The V gene is TRBV12-3 or TRBV12-4, the J gene TRBJ2-1, with D possibly matching TRBD2 (5 bases). V lost 6 bases to trimming and J lost 6 bases, with 12 bases between them. The CDR3 contains 13 residues. CDR3 DNA: TGTGCCAGCAGACGACGGGAACTCAATGAGCAGTTCTTC. Translated: CASRRRELNEQFF.

This clonotype was observed at least ten times. The CDR3 sequence: CASSYPGMWTF. DNA for the CDR3: TGTGCCAGCAGTTACCCAGGGATGTGGACCTTC. The J gene is TRBJ1-2, the V gene TRBV6-2 or TRBV6-3; D may be TRBD1 (5 bases). V lost 2 bases, J lost 14 bases, and 12 bases lay in between. Per germline, CDR1 MNHEY and CDR2 SVGEGT. The CDR3 has 11 amino acids.

The chain combines TRBV4-3 with TRBJ2-3; no reliable D call. Germline V gene data show CDR1 as LGHNA and CDR2 as YSLEER. This CDR3 spans 16 amino acids. Trimming left V 0 bases short and J 0 bases short, with 10 bases between. This CDR3 is CASSQERGPSTDTQYF. The CDR3 DNA reads TGCGCCAGCAGCCAAGAGCGCGGTCCTAGCACAGATACGCAGTATTTT.

The chain is built from TRBV12-3 or TRBV12-4 and TRBJ2-3; 8 bases are shared with TRBD2. The trim removed 5 bases at V and 4 bases at J, leaving 5 bases unmatched. This CDR3 has 14 amino acids. This CDR3 reads CASSVSGGSDTQYF. CDR3 coding DNA: TGTGCCAGCAGTGTAAGCGGGGGCTCAGATACGCAGTATTTT.

The chain combines TRBV7-9 with TRBJ2-3; TRBD2 matches 9 bases. The J segment lost 0 bases and the V segment lost 1 base, leaving 5 bases of the junction unmatched. Per germline, CDR1 SEHNR and CDR2 FQNEAQ (reference sequence). The CDR3 is made up of 17 amino acids. The DNA for the CDR3 is TGTGCCAGCAGCTTAGAACCTAGCGGGGCTAGCACAGATACGCAGTATTTT. It codes for CASSLEPSGASTDTQYF. The whole variable domain, filled in from reference TRBV7-9 and TRBJ2-3, reads DTGVSQNPRHKITKRGQNVTFRCDPISEHNRLYWYRQTLGQGPEFLTYFQNEAQLEKSRLLSDRFSAERPKGSFSTLEIQRTEQGDSAMYLCASSLEPSGASTDTQYFGPGTRLTVL.

This clonotype is termed medium-sized (0.01 to 0.1%). The V gene is TRBV5-6, the J gene TRBJ2-5, with 7 bases that match TRBD1. V lost 5 bases and J lost 2; bases outside the gene matches: 12. The CDR3 is 16 amino acids. Germline V gene data show CDR1 as SGHDT and CDR2 as YYEEEE. CDR3 loop: CASSPFRGFGQETQYF. The DNA of the CDR3 is TGTGCCAGCAGTCCATTCAGGGGGTTCGGACAAGAGACCCAGTACTTC. Full variable domain (missing parts from reference TRBV5-6 and TRBJ2-5): DAGVTQSPTHLIKTRGQQVTLRCSPKSGHDTVSWYQQALGQGPQFIFQYYEEEERQRGNFPDRFSGHQFPNYSSELNVNALLLGDSALYLCASSPFRGFGQETQYFGPGTRLLVL.

This clonotype was picked up many times. The rearrangement links TRBV7-9 to TRBJ2-7, with D unclear. V shed 3 bases and J shed 4 bases, with 7 bases lying between them. Looked up from germline, CDR1 is SEHNR and CDR2 is FQNEAQ (reference sequence). This CDR3 is 12 amino acids long. The DNA for the CDR3 is TGTGCCAGCAGCTTTCAATCATACGAGCAGTACTTC. This codes for CASSFQSYEQYF. The entire variable domain, with the rest obtained from reference TRBV7-9 and TRBJ2-7, is as follows: DTGVSQNPRHKITKRGQNVTFRCDPISEHNRLYWYRQTLGQGPEFLTYFQNEAQLEKSRLLSDRFSAERPKGSFSTLEIQRTEQGDSAMYLCASSFQSYEQYFGPGTRLTVT.

There are a few counts of this clonotype. The chain employs TRBV5-8 and TRBJ2-3; the match to TRBD1 covers 8 bases. Germline V gene lookup returns CDR1 SGHTS and CDR2 YDEGEE. This CDR3 is built from 16 residues. With V trimmed by 0 bases and J by 4 bases, 7 bases remained unmatched. Here the CDR3 reads CASSLGLDRVADTQYF. CDR3 nucleotide sequence: TGTGCCAGCAGCTTGGGACTGGACAGGGTGGCAGATACGCAGTATTTT.

This clonotype was recorded a few times. This CDR3 is CSAPGGVSSYNEQFF. The CDR3 DNA reads as TGCAGTGCGCCGGGAGGGGTTAGCTCCTACAATGAGCAGTTCTTC. The chain combines TRBV20-1 with TRBJ2-1; 8 bases match TRBD2. There are 15 residues in the CDR3. Looked up from germline, CDR1 is DFQATT and CDR2 is SNEGSKA (reference sequence). V shed 6 bases, J shed 0 bases, and the junction held 7 bases outside the gene matches.

In its sample, this clonotype was seen a few times. This chain joins TRBV5-5 and TRBJ1-1, with D maybe TRBD1 (5 bases). This CDR3 spans 14 amino acids. V was trimmed by 1 base and J by 1 base, leaving 8 bases between them. CDR1 SGHKS and CDR2 YYEKEE come from the germline V gene (reference sequence). CDR3 region: CASSLYGGNTEAFF. As DNA, the CDR3 is TGTGCCAGCAGCTTGTACGGGGGGAACACTGAAGCTTTCTTT.

In nucleotides, the CDR3 is TGCGCCAGCAGCCAAGAAAGGGTCTACGAGCAGTACTTC. Encoded protein: CASSQERVYEQYF. The chain has TRBV4-1 and TRBJ2-7, with unresolved D. The CDR3 spans 13 residues. Per the germline V gene, CDR1 is MGHRA and CDR2 is YSYEKL. Trimming pared 0 bases from V and 3 bases from J, leaving 6 bases between.

The gene calls are TRBV20-1 and TRBJ1-4, with TRBD1 as a possible D gene (6 bases). V lost 1 base and J 2 bases, leaving 17 bases between the germline ends. The CDR3 consists of 17 residues. CDR1 is DFQATT, CDR2 SNEGSKA, per germline (reference sequence). CDR3 bases: TGCAGTGCTAGAGTCCCGGGACAAATCCCGACTAATGAAAAACTGTTTTTT. Encoded protein: CSARVPGQIPTNEKLFF.

The rearrangement joins TRBV20-1 to TRBJ2-3; D gene ambiguous. Germline assignment: CDR1 DFQATT and CDR2 SNEGSKA (reference sequence). Trimming removed 6 bases at V and 6 bases at J, with 7 bases between. The CDR3 has 10 residues. CDR3 DNA sequence: TGCAGTGCCCTTGAGGATACGCAGTATTTT. Residues: CSALEDTQYF.

The chain couples TRBV20-1 to TRBJ1-3; unclear D gene. The CDR3 contains 14 residues. With 3 bases removed from V and 0 bases from J, the gap between germline ends came to 9 bases. Per the germline V gene, CDR1 is DFQATT and CDR2 is SNEGSKA (reference sequence). The CDR3 region has the DNA TGCAGTGCTAGTGATTGGATCTCTGGAAACACCATATATTTT. It specifies CSASDWISGNTIYF.